One sample yielded the 17 T cell receptor beta chains listed below, sequenced in a study of regulatory T cells in long-lasting Graves disease. The time point: persistent/refractory GD, antithyroid drugs over 5 years with positive TRAb. RNA extracted from PBMCs served as the sequencing template. Assembly of TCR beta libraries relied on iRepertoire HTBI primers together with Arm-PCR of CDR3 regions. TCRdb fed the multiplex PCR reads into MiXCR, producing one record per CDR3 protein. The sample holds 400,000 to 500,000 distinct CDR3 sequences; approximately 23% are singletons and the top ten take approximately 14%. Sequences were derived from peripheral blood mononuclear cells (PBMCs), sampled when the disease was refractory, from a patient treated with antithyroid drugs. All receptors come from a female donor with Graves disease.

This clonotype was observed many times. The rearrangement uses TRBV30 and TRBJ1-6, with a weak D call TRBD1 (6 bases). CDR3 length: 15 amino acids. Trimming took 4 bases from V and 7 from J, leaving 17 bases between them. CDR1 is GTSNPN and CDR2 is SVGIG in the germline V gene (reference sequence). Here the CDR3 reads CAWIAAGEQNSPLHF. The CDR3 coding sequence is TGTGCCTGGATAGCGGCAGGGGAACAAAATTCACCCCTCCACTTT. The variable domain in full, with the rest retrieved from reference TRBV30 and TRBJ1-6, is SQTIHQWPATLVQPVGSPLSLECTVEGTSNPNLYWYRQAAGRGLQLLFYSVGIGQISSEVPQNLSASRPQDRQFILSSKKLLLSDSGFYLCAWIAAGEQNSPLHFGNGTRLTVT.

In DNA form, the CDR3 reads TGTGCCAGCAGCCGCTACACCAACTATGGCTACACCTTC. Residues: CASSRYTNYGYTF. This chain connects TRBV5-6 to TRBJ1-2; no firm D call. Between the trimmed V and J ends, which lost 4 bases and 2 bases, there was a span of 9 bases. Per the germline V gene, CDR1 is SGHDT and CDR2 is YYEEEE. This CDR3 is 13 amino acids long. Variable domain in full (rest from reference TRBV5-6 and TRBJ1-2): DAGVTQSPTHLIKTRGQQVTLRCSPKSGHDTVSWYQQALGQGPQFIFQYYEEEERQRGNFPDRFSGHQFPNYSSELNVNALLLGDSALYLCASSRYTNYGYTFGSGTRLTVV.

About this clonotype: One end of the junction fails to match germline, which may point to a read error. The rearrangement uses TRBV20-1 and TRBJ1-6; no definite D call. Germline V CDR1 and CDR2: DFQATT, SNEGSKA (reference sequence). CDR3 length: 15 amino acids. The CDR3 region is CSASGDAVYNSPLHF. In nucleotides, the CDR3 is TGCAGCGCTAGCGGCGATGCAGTCTATAATTCACCCCTCCACTTT.

The CDR3 DNA sequence: TGCGCCAGCAGCCCGGCGGACAGGGTGGCTGAAGCTTTCTTT. It yields the protein CASSPADRVAEAFF. This rearrangement joins TRBV5-1 to TRBJ1-1; 8 nucleotides match TRBD1. CDR3 size: 14 residues. Germline V gene sequence: CDR1 SGHRS, CDR2 YFSETQ. V lost 4 bases and J lost 6; bases outside the gene matches: 8.

Only a few counts were recorded for this clonotype. The genes are TRBV2 and TRBJ2-1, with unresolved D. CDR1 is SNHLY, CDR2 FYNNEI, per germline. Trimming removed 5 bases at V and 12 bases at J, with 14 bases between. The CDR3 is 12 amino acids. In DNA, the CDR3 is TGTGCCAGCAGTCGACTCCGCCCTGGGCAGTTCTTC. Translated: CASSRLRPGQFF.

Ten or more counts support this clonotype. This CDR3 is CASSLDRANNSPLHF. In DNA form, the CDR3 reads TGTGCCAGCAGCTTAGATAGAGCAAATAATTCACCCCTCCACTTT. The chain combines TRBV7-2 with TRBJ1-6; unclear D gene. Trimming took off 1 base at V and 5 bases at J, with 9 bases between the two ends. The CDR3 spans 15 residues. Germline-derived CDR1 and CDR2 are SGHTA and FQGNSA.

V is TRBV7-8 and J is TRBJ2-2; 7 bases map to TRBD1. Trimming removed 6 bases from V and 5 bases from J; junction bases left unmatched: 9. Looked up from germline, CDR1 is SGHVS and CDR2 is FQNEAQ. The CDR3 is made up of 15 amino acids. The CDR3 nucleotides read TGTGCCAGCAGATTCGACAGGGTTCGGACCGGGGAGCTGTTTTTT. This sequence encodes CASRFDRVRTGELFF.

This chain links TRBV15 with TRBJ1-2; a possible D gene is TRBD1 (5 bases). Germline-derived CDR1 and CDR2 are LNHNV and YYDKDF (reference sequence). The CDR3 is made up of 15 amino acids. Trimming shortened V by 5 bases and J by 4 bases, and 17 bases separated the two germline ends. CDR3 nucleotide sequence: TGTGCCACCAGCGCATGGGGGGACGATGGCTATGGCTACACCTTC. Translation: CATSAWGDDGYGYTF.

This clonotype was observed at least ten times. This rearrangement joins TRBV6-5 to TRBJ1-2; 7 bases agree with TRBD1. The V gene end was trimmed by 4 bases and the J gene end by 1 base; junction bases not matched to a gene: 9. Germline lookup yields CDR1 MNHEY and CDR2 SVGAGI. The CDR3 length is 16 residues. The DNA of the CDR3 is TGTGCCAGCAGTTCCATGACAGGGACAGATAACTATGGCTACACCTTC. Protein sequence: CASSSMTGTDNYGYTF.

This clonotype was picked up many times. A junction end diverges from the germline sequence, so it may reflect a read error. J is TRBJ2-5 and V is TRBV7-7; D possibly uses TRBD1 or TRBD2 (5 bases each). The CDR3 runs 13 residues. CDR1 and CDR2 (germline): SSHAT, FNYEAQ (reference sequence). CDR3 in DNA: TGTGCTAGCAGCTCATTGGGGGTAGAGACCCAGTACTTC. Its protein is CASSSLGVETQYF.

This clonotype occurred many times. The J gene is TRBJ1-2, the V gene TRBV7-2, with D maybe TRBD1 (6 bases). The CDR3 contains 14 residues. Between the trimmed V and J ends, which lost 1 base and 4 bases, there was a span of 10 bases. The germline CDR1 and CDR2 sequences are SGHTA and FQGNSA. The CDR3 is CASSLGQGPYGYTF. The CDR3 DNA reads TGTGCCAGCAGCTTAGGCCAGGGGCCCTATGGCTACACCTTC.

Concerning this clonotype: Its ends do not fully match the called genes, so a read error is possible. The J gene is TRBJ2-2, the V gene TRBV7-2, with D possibly matching TRBD2 (5 bases). The CDR3 sequence is 16 residues long. Germline lookup yields CDR1 SGHTA and CDR2 FQGNSA. CDR3: CASSPRGRGHTGELLF. The CDR3 coding sequence is TGTGCCAGCAGCCCCCGAGGGAGAGGTCACACCGGGGAGCTGCTTTTT.

CDR3: CASSTTSQETQYF. CDR3 sequence (DNA): TGTGCCAGCAGTACGACTAGCCAGGAGACCCAGTACTTC. The V gene is TRBV9, the J gene TRBJ2-5; 7 bases are a match to TRBD2. The CDR3 is made up of 13 amino acids. Trimming at V came to 5 bases and at J to 5 bases, leaving 6 bases not matched to a gene. CDR1 is SGDLS and CDR2 is YYNGEE in the germline V gene.

This clonotype was detected only a few times. The chain is built from TRBV5-6 and TRBJ1-2; 9 bases are a match to TRBD1. Germline-derived CDR1 and CDR2 are SGHDT and YYEEEE. The ends lost 6 bases at V and 8 bases at J; junction bases unmatched: 17. The CDR3 has 16 residues. The CDR3 sequence is CASTDMGQGILGGYTF. CDR3 nucleotides: TGTGCCAGCACCGATATGGGACAGGGTATTTTGGGAGGCTACACCTTC.

This clonotype was observed many times. CDR3 coding DNA: TGTGCCATCAGGGACGGTGGCACTGAAGCTTTCTTT. Protein: CAIRDGGTEAFF. The chain has TRBV10-3 and TRBJ1-1; the D is unclear. Trimming took 6 bases from V and 4 from J, leaving 9 bases between them. Germline lookup yields CDR1 ENHRY and CDR2 SYGVKD. This CDR3 contains 12 residues.

Ten or more counts support this clonotype. The chain is built from TRBV6-5 and TRBJ1-5; D gene unclear. CDR3 length: 15 amino acids. Germline V lookup: CDR1 MNHEY, CDR2 SVGAGI. The V and J ends lost 7 bases and 0 bases respectively, with 13 bases between them. The CDR3 reads CASTLLGYSNQPQHF. CDR3 in DNA: TGTGCCAGCACCTTACTCGGTTATAGCAATCAGCCCCAGCATTTT.

This clonotype was observed at least ten times. The CDR3 protein is CASSDASIQYF. CDR3 nucleotide sequence: TGTGCCAGCAGTGATGCGAGCATTCAGTACTTC. V is TRBV2 and J is TRBJ2-4; the D is unclear. There are 11 residues in the CDR3. CDR1 and CDR2 from the germline V gene are SNHLY and FYNNEI. Trimming took off 3 bases at V and 9 bases at J, with 6 bases between the two ends.